A single sample gave rise to the 17 T cell receptor beta chains below, sequenced in a study of T-cell memory formation after mild COVID-19. TCRdb reprocessed the 5' RACE reads with MiXCR, giving one entry per CDR3 protein. The sample holds about 400,000 distinct CDR3 sequences, roughly 18% seen once. What was sequenced was PBMCs or a T cell subset sorted from them (not recorded which). The receptors derive from a young man who had mild COVID-19 (a few samples of this study predate the infection). Cell type and time point are not known.

This chain uses TRBV5-4 with TRBJ1-2; D uncertain. CDR1 SGHNT and CDR2 YYREEE come from the germline V gene (reference sequence). CDR3 size: 15 residues. V lost 4 bases, J lost 3 bases, and 16 bases lay in between. This chain's CDR3 is CASSLSGEGDYGYTF. DNA of the CDR3: TGTGCCAGCAGCCTTTCTGGGGAGGGTGACTATGGCTACACCTTC.

V usage is TRBV7-2 and J usage is TRBJ1-2; possible D gene TRBD1, 5 bases. The V gene's germline CDR1 is SGHTA and CDR2 FQGNSA. V lost 2 bases and J lost 4, with 17 bases in between. The CDR3 sequence is 16 residues long. DNA for the CDR3: TGTGCCAGCAGCTTATTTGAGCCCCTCGACAGCTATGGCTACACCTTC. This gives the protein CASSLFEPLDSYGYTF.

A single count supports this clonotype. The V call is TRBV15, the J call TRBJ2-5, with TRBD1 matching 8 bases. V lost 4 bases, J lost 4 bases, and 23 bases stayed unmatched. Germline V lookup: CDR1 LNHNV, CDR2 YYDKDF (reference sequence). This CDR3 has 20 residues. This chain's CDR3 is CATSNSKVIAGTGWGETQYF. CDR3 sequence (DNA): TGTGCCACCAGCAATTCAAAAGTAATCGCGGGGACAGGATGGGGAGAGACCCAGTACTTC.

The chain carries TRBV12-3 or TRBV12-4 and TRBJ1-5; no definite D call. Trimming stripped 3 bases from V and 3 bases from J, with 6 bases between. The CDR3 covers 13 residues. The CDR3 sequence: CASSFFDNQPQHF. The CDR3 DNA follows: TGTGCCAGCAGTTTTTTTGACAATCAGCCCCAGCATTTT.

Only a few counts were recorded for this clonotype. V is TRBV28 and J is TRBJ2-7; TRBD1 matches 8 bases. The germline V gene encodes CDR1 MDHEN and CDR2 SYDVKM. The CDR3 length is 13 residues. V lost 10 bases and J lost 2; bases outside the gene matches: 7. The CDR3 here is CATSTGATYEQYV. In DNA, the CDR3 is TGTGCCACTTCGACAGGGGCGACCTACGAGCAGTACGTC.

This clonotype was counted between two and nine times. This chain joins TRBV12-3 or TRBV12-4 and TRBJ1-1, with unresolved D. There are 11 residues in the CDR3. The V gene lost 2 bases and the J gene lost 6 bases, with 4 bases spanning the gap. The CDR3 here is CASSLISEAFF. Written as DNA, the CDR3 is TGTGCCAGCAGTTTAATCTCTGAAGCTTTCTTT.

This clonotype was recorded a few times. The chain employs TRBV12-3 or TRBV12-4 and TRBJ1-2; D remains ambiguous. Trimming took 4 bases from V and 2 from J, leaving 17 bases between them. There are 16 residues in the CDR3. The CDR3 region has the DNA TGTGCCAGCAGTTCCAAGGACCGTATGAGAAACTATGGCTACACCTTC. Translating it yields CASSSKDRMRNYGYTF.

This clonotype was seen only a few times. The rearrangement joins TRBV12-3 or TRBV12-4 to TRBJ2-1; D gene unclear. The length of the CDR3 is 15 residues. V was trimmed by 5 bases and J by 2 bases, leaving 13 bases between them. CDR3 sequence: CASSPWAPAYNEQFF. The DNA of the CDR3 is TGTGCCAGCAGTCCCTGGGCCCCAGCCTACAATGAGCAGTTCTTC.

The chain joins TRBV5-1 to TRBJ2-2, with D tentatively TRBD2 (5 bases). Trimming stripped 2 bases from V and 9 bases from J, with 17 bases between. Germline V gene sequence: CDR1 SGHRS, CDR2 YFSETQ. The length of the CDR3 is 15 residues. The DNA for the CDR3 is TGCGCCAGCAGCTTTGAGAGGGAAGTGGCCTGGGAGCTGTTTTTT. It translates to CASSFEREVAWELFF.

This clonotype appeared many times. The chain recombines TRBV5-1 with TRBJ1-5; 9 positions match TRBD1. This CDR3 is 14 amino acids long. Germline loops: CDR1 SGHRS, CDR2 YFSETQ. The V and J ends lost 5 bases and 4 bases, in that order; junction bases with no gene match: 4. In DNA, the CDR3 is TGCGCCAGCAGGCCTGGGACAGGGAATCAGCCCCAGCATTTT. Its translation is CASRPGTGNQPQHF.

The rearrangement links TRBV12-3 or TRBV12-4 to TRBJ2-5; maybe TRBD2 (7 bases). V was trimmed by 3 bases and J by 1 base, leaving 12 bases between them. The CDR3 has 15 residues. CDR3: CASSLGGGFQETQYF. The CDR3, as DNA: TGTGCCAGCAGTTTGGGCGGGGGCTTCCAAGAGACCCAGTACTTC.

This clonotype was found a few times. The chain couples TRBV18 to TRBJ2-7; 8 bases line up with TRBD2. V lost 0 bases to trimming and J lost 5 bases; unmatched junction nucleotides: 6. The CDR3 spans 15 residues. Germline V CDR1 and CDR2: KGHSH, LQKENI. The CDR3 loop is CASSPPLGGANEQYF. The DNA of the CDR3 is TGTGCCAGCTCACCACCACTCGGGGGGGCGAACGAGCAGTACTTC.

This clonotype was detected only a few times. This sequence joins TRBV10-3 and TRBJ2-1; 7 nucleotides match TRBD2. The germline gives CDR1 ENHRY, CDR2 SYGVKD. Losses at the gene ends were 8 bases for V and 7 bases for J; bases not matched to a gene: 5. The CDR3 is made up of 12 amino acids. CDR3 DNA sequence: TGTGCCATCGGGGGGGAAGCGAATGAGCAGTTCTTC. The encoded protein is CAIGGEANEQFF.

CDR3 coding DNA: TGCGCCAGCAGCTCGGGGGCGATTGGAAACACCATATATTTT. Translating it yields CASSSGAIGNTIYF. The chain employs TRBV5-1 and TRBJ1-3, with D perhaps matching TRBD1 (6 bases). V was shortened by 3 bases and J by 3 bases, with 10 bases between the two germline ends. The germline gives CDR1 SGHRS, CDR2 YFSETQ. The CDR3 runs to 14 residues.

This chain uses TRBV2 with TRBJ2-7; TRBD1 is a possible D gene (6 bases). The CDR3 loop spans 13 amino acids. The V gene lost 6 bases and the J gene lost 6 bases, with 15 bases spanning the gap. From germline, CDR1 is SNHLY and CDR2 FYNNEI. The CDR3 bases are TGTGCCAGCAGACCCACAGGGTTCACCGAGCAGTACGTC. Protein product: CASRPTGFTEQYV.

This chain connects TRBV2 to TRBJ2-3; D might be TRBD2 (6 bases). Trimming took 8 bases from V and 2 from J, leaving 14 bases between them. There are 14 residues in the CDR3. CDR1 is SNHLY, CDR2 FYNNEI, per germline. CDR3 loop: CASSRGGTTDTQYF. CDR3 coding DNA: TGTGCCAGCTCCCGTGGGGGGACCACAGATACGCAGTATTTT. Using reference TRBV2 and TRBJ2-3 for the parts outside the CDR3, the full variable domain is EPEVTQTPSHQVTQMGQEVILRCVPISNHLYFYWYRQILGQKVEFLVSFYNNEISEKSEIFDDQFSVERPDGSNFTLKIRSTKLEDSAMYFCASSRGGTTDTQYFGPGTRLTVL.

The rearrangement joins TRBV5-6 to TRBJ2-2; D ambiguous. CDR3 length: 15 residues. V was cut by 1 base and J by 3 bases, with 10 bases left in between. Germline CDR1 is SGHDT and CDR2 is YYEEEE. The CDR3 nucleotides read TGTGCCAGCAGCTTGTATGGTGGGTACACCGGGGAGCTGTTTTTT. Encoded protein: CASSLYGGYTGELFF.